Given below is one TCR beta chain in context. Its binding antigen is unknown. Nothing much larger sits one base from this clone, and base qualities are not available. This sample is drawn from a study of T cells in Graves' hyperthyroidism and ophthalmopathy (dated by TCRdb to between 2017 and 2020). Describing the broader study: Peripheral blood samples were taken at the time of initial diagnosis, prior to any treatment. TCR V-J signatures able to tell the groups apart were searched for in a discovery cohort of 90 to 100 patients, of whom over 40 had Graves' ophthalmopathy and 55 to 65 had stable Graves' hyperthyroidism. TCR Vbeta CDR3 sequencing of 130 to 150 peripheral blood samples (over 40 ophthalmopathy, 75 or so hyperthyroidism and approximately 17 progressor patients) is reported in the paper. Once sampling was done, hyperthyroidism patients were given methimazole at a starting dose of 30 mg daily, whereas ophthalmopathy patients were given high-dose intravenous methylprednisolone. Prospective prediction of ophthalmopathy was tested in an independent validation cohort of approximately 19 hyperthyroidism patients and 15 to 17 patients who later progressed to ophthalmopathy. For training and testing, the 80 to 100 patients in the discovery cohort were randomly divided in a 7:3 ratio. The study also compared thyroid tissue and blood T-cell repertoires from several Graves' hyperthyroidism patients.

Inclusive of the bounding cysteine and phenylalanine, the CDR3 is 15 residues long. Only the CDR3 DNA is retained, 45 bases long and in frame from the first base. According to the germline V gene, CDR1 reads SNHLY and CDR2 reads FYNNEI. V gives up 2 bases and J gives up 3 bases, and the segment between their germline ends measures 10 bases. The investigation overall reported the following: Sample size was not statistically predetermined, and blinding of investigators to group allocation was not performed. In validation, progression to ophthalmopathy was predicted by the model with more than 65% sensitivity and 72.22% specificity, a median of around 6.5 months before onset. Most expanded thyroid clonotypes (frequency above 0.001) were also detected in blood, suggesting blood repertoires may reflect thyroid immune responses. In cross-validation, a model built on a 13 V-J signature told ophthalmopathy apart from stable hyperthyroidism with approximately 90% sensitivity and roughly 83% specificity, and in testing the same model reached 80%/75%.

Stable Graves' hyperthyroidism was defined as the absence of progression to ophthalmopathy over 18 months of follow-up. Hyperthyroidism patients were newly diagnosed, with disease duration under 2 months, and aged 18 to 65 years. Patients with uncontrolled infections, other autoimmune diseases, pregnancy or lactation were excluded. Diagnoses relied on clinical symptoms, serum thyroxine and TRAb, thyroid ultrasound and orbital computed tomography. PBMCs were separated from roughly 9.6 ml of fresh peripheral blood using Ficoll-Paque density gradient centrifugation. Total RNA was extracted with Trizol reagent, and quality was checked on an Agilent 2100 Bioanalyzer. Amplification of TCR beta CDR3 regions was carried out from RNA transcripts. The first round of RT-PCR for the TCR CDR3 was performed with the HTBI primer set and the Qiagen OneStep RT-PCR kit. Libraries were constructed in a second round of multiplex PCR, after which size selection and purification were carried out. Libraries were sequenced paired-end with 100 bp reads on an Illumina HiSeq2000. In the source study's methods: Raw data were processed with SOAPnuke, discarding reads with adapters, uncalled bases, mean Phred below 15, or no exact constant-primer or identifier match. COPE v1.2.5 was used to merge the high-quality paired reads, and each unique nucleotide sequence was defined as a clonotype. MiTCR v1.1 was used to align the clonotypes against IMGT TRBV, TRBD and TRBJ reference segments. Analysis was restricted to V-J combinations with a frequency above 0.0001, which covered over 98% of repertoires. A TCS score was defined as the ratio of F50 (clonal expansion) to E x V (chaos), with BLOSUM62-based TCRdist applied between CDR3 peptides within each V-J. Welch's t-statistics and random forest reduced fewer than 600 V-J features to about 12, which were used in a naive Bayes classifier (R e1071). Using fastp trimming at Q25 and MiXCR clonotype assembly, TCRdb reanalyzed the public sequencing data and kept in-frame beta chains. Rows are combined by CDR3 protein, so each entry shows the most common genes and DNA. It is TCRdb's table, rather than the study itself, that gives the V and J calls and clone size. The sample table holds about 510,000 distinct CDR3 sequences, of which 11% to 15% were seen once. The ten largest clones capture approximately 15% of the sample.

The sequence came from a woman in her forties with Graves' hyperthyroidism. Sequencing was performed on blood. The sequence links TRBV2 to TRBJ2-2; TRBD2 might be the D gene, on 6 matching bases. The DNA sequence is TGTGCCAGCAGTGAACGGGGGACCTACACCGGGGAGCTGTTTTTT. Translated, it gives CASSERGTYTGELFF.